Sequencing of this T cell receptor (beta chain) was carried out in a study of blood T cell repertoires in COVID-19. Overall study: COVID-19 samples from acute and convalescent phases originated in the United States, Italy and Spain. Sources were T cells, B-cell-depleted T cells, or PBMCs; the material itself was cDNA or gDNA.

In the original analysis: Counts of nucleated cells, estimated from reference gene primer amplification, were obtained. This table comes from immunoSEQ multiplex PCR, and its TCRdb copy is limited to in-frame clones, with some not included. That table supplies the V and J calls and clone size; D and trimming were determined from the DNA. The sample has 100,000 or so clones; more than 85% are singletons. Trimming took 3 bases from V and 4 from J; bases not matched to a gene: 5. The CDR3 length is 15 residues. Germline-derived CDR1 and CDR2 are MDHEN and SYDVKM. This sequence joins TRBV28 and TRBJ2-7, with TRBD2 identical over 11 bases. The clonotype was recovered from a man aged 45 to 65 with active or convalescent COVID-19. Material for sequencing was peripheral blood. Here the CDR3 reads CASSLDLAGGYEQYF. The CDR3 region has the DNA TGTGCCAGCAGTTTGGATCTAGCGGGGGGATACGAGCAGTACTTC.